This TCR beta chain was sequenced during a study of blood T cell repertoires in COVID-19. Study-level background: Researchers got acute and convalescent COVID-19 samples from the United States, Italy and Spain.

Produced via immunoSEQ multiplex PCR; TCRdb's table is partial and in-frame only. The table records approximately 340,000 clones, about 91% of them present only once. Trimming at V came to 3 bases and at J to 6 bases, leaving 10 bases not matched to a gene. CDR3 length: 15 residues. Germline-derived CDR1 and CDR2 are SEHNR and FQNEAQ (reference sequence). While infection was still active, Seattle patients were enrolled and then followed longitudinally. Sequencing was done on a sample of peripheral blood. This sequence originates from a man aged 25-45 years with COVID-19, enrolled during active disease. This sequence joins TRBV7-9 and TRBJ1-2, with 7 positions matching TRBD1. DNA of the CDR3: TGTGCCAGCAGCTTCAATCAGGGGGTTGCTAATGGCTACACCTTC. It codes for CASSFNQGVANGYTF.